The 30 T cell receptor beta chains below all came from one sample that was sequenced in a study of shared clonotypes between healthy human individuals. Sequencing used immunoSEQ multiplex PCR; TCRdb keeps in-frame clones, though not all of them. This table has over a million clones, 95% to 99% appearing once. Sequenced sample: naive CD4+ T cells sorted from blood. The subset: CD45RA+ positively selected. Receptors originate from a man aged 25 to 40 in good health.

The chain has TRBV7-3 and TRBJ2-2, with D possibly matching TRBD2 (6 bases). With 4 bases removed from V and 4 bases from J, the gap between germline ends came to 16 bases. CDR1 and CDR2 from the germline V gene are SGHTA and FQGTGA. CDR3 size: 16 residues. CDR3 nucleotide sequence: TGTGCCAGCAGCTCTTCCCGGGGAGCGGGCACCGGGGAGCTGTTTTTT. This sequence encodes CASSSSRGAGTGELFF.

This sequence joins TRBV6-4 and TRBJ2-1, with D unresolved. Germline CDR1 reads MRHNA; CDR2 reads SNTAGT. Trimming removed 3 bases at V and 9 bases at J, with 15 bases between. The CDR3 is 14 residues long. The CDR3, as DNA: TGTGCCAGCAGTGAAAATGACGCGCTTGGTGAGCAGTTCTTC. It yields the protein CASSENDALGEQFF.

The CDR3: CASESSSKRGTDTQYF. CDR3 DNA: TGCGCCAGTGAGAGCTCTAGCAAAAGGGGCACAGATACGCAGTATTTT. This rearrangement joins TRBV10-2 to TRBJ2-3, with D possibly TRBD2 on 5 matching bases. Germline V lookup: CDR1 WSHSY, CDR2 SAAADI. Trimming removed 9 bases at V and 1 base at J, with 20 bases between. There are 16 residues in the CDR3.

The J gene is TRBJ1-1, the V gene TRBV7-8, with D perhaps matching TRBD1 (5 bases). Germline V gives CDR1 SGHVS, CDR2 FQNEAQ. Trimming took 5 bases from V and 9 from J, leaving 13 bases between them. The CDR3 spans 12 residues. In nucleotides, the CDR3 is TGTGCCAGCAGCACGGGGACGGAGAAAGCTTTCTTT. Translated: CASSTGTEKAFF.

The CDR3 sequence: CASSEEVRLSGNTIYF. Written as DNA, the CDR3 is TGTGCCAGCAGTGAAGAGGTCAGACTCTCTGGAAACACCATATATTTT. This chain connects TRBV6-1 to TRBJ1-3; D gene ambiguous. Germline V CDR1 and CDR2: MNHNS, SASEGT. CDR3 length equals 16 residues. The ends were cut back, 1 base at V and 0 bases at J, with 10 bases in the middle.

V usage is TRBV5-8 and J usage is TRBJ2-3; 9 bases match TRBD2. V lost 3 bases, J lost 5 bases, and 16 bases stayed unmatched. Germline V gene sequence: CDR1 SGHTS, CDR2 YDEGEE. There are 18 residues in the CDR3. The CDR3 reads CASSSPPLAGAVKDTQYF. CDR3 DNA sequence: TGTGCCAGCAGCTCCCCACCTTTAGCGGGAGCGGTCAAAGATACGCAGTATTTT.

The genes are TRBV10-2 and TRBJ1-5; D is perhaps TRBD1 (5 bases). Germline-derived CDR1 and CDR2 are WSHSY and SAAADI. V gave up 6 bases and J gave up 11 bases, with 20 bases separating them. This CDR3 spans 14 amino acids. CDR3 residues: CASRPLDQGTSQHF. CDR3 nucleotides: TGCGCCAGCAGGCCTCTGGATCAGGGCACGTCCCAGCATTTT.

This chain connects TRBV7-9 to TRBJ2-1, with 8 bases fitting TRBD1. CDR1 SEHNR and CDR2 FQNEAQ come from the germline V gene (reference sequence). The V gene end was trimmed by 4 bases and the J gene end by 7 bases; junction bases not matched to a gene: 9. This CDR3 is 15 amino acids long. The CDR3 spells CASSSIAGGTNEQFF. The CDR3 DNA sequence: TGTGCCAGCAGCTCTATAGCAGGGGGCACGAATGAGCAGTTCTTC. The variable domain in full, with the rest retrieved from reference TRBV7-9 and TRBJ2-1, is DTGVSQNPRHKITKRGQNVTFRCDPISEHNRLYWYRQTLGQGPEFLTYFQNEAQLEKSRLLSDRFSAERPKGSFSTLEIQRTEQGDSAMYLCASSSIAGGTNEQFFGPGTRLTVL.

V usage is TRBV28 and J usage is TRBJ1-2; weak D call: TRBD1 (5 bases). The germline gives CDR1 MDHEN, CDR2 SYDVKM. Trimming took 5 bases from V and 7 from J, leaving 14 bases between them. The CDR3 consists of 13 residues. The CDR3 is CASSLFLGGGYTF. The DNA of the CDR3 is TGTGCCAGCAGTCTCTTCCTTGGGGGTGGCTACACCTTC.

This chain uses TRBV27 with TRBJ2-1; TRBD2 matches at 7 bases. Germline loops: CDR1 MNHEY, CDR2 SMNVEV (reference sequence). The V segment lost 3 bases and the J segment 7 bases; nucleotides outside the gene matches: 6. The CDR3 consists of 14 residues. CDR3 in amino acids: CASSFLAGENEQFF. CDR3 coding DNA: TGTGCCAGCAGTTTTCTGGCGGGAGAGAATGAGCAGTTCTTC.

The V gene is TRBV2, the J gene TRBJ1-2; the D is unclear. The germline V gene has CDR1 SNHLY and CDR2 FYNNEI. Trimming left V 10 bases short and J 4 bases short, with 13 bases between. This CDR3 region has 12 residues. The CDR3 DNA is TGTGCCACCTCGGGGAGATCCTATGGCTACACCTTC. Translating gives CATSGRSYGYTF.

CDR3 region: CASSPPSSGSLETQYF. The CDR3 DNA follows: TGTGCCAGCTCACCACCCTCTAGCGGGAGCTTAGAGACCCAGTACTTC. The chain has TRBV18 and TRBJ2-5; 10 bases are shared with TRBD2. With V trimmed by 0 bases and J by 4 bases, 5 bases remained unmatched. The CDR3 has 16 residues. The V gene's germline CDR1 is KGHSH and CDR2 LQKENI.

The V call is TRBV15, the J call TRBJ2-7, with 10 bases identical to TRBD1. The CDR3 runs to 17 residues. The germline gives CDR1 LNHNV, CDR2 YYDKDF (reference sequence). Germline trimming cut 1 base from V and 3 bases from J; bases unmatched to any gene: 9. The CDR3 nucleotides are TGTGCCACCAGCAGAGGTCGGGGACAGGGGTTAGGCTACGAGCAGTACTTC. It is translated as CATSRGRGQGLGYEQYF.

The V and J genes are TRBV5-4 and TRBJ2-2; D is undetermined. Per germline, CDR1 SGHNT and CDR2 YYREEE (reference sequence). The CDR3 length is 16 residues. V lost 4 bases and J lost 1, with 14 bases in between. This CDR3 reads CASSAGSPGNTGELFF. The CDR3 DNA sequence: TGTGCCAGCAGCGCCGGGTCCCCCGGGAACACCGGGGAGCTGTTTTTT.

The chain couples TRBV4-2 to TRBJ1-3; a weak D match, TRBD1 (6 bases). The CDR3 covers 17 residues. The V gene's germline CDR1 is LGHNA and CDR2 YNFKEQ. V dropped 4 bases and J dropped 0 bases, with 16 bases sitting between them. The CDR3 here is CASSLGTLKTSGNTIYF. CDR3 DNA: TGTGCCAGCAGCCTTGGGACACTTAAAACCTCTGGAAACACCATATATTTT.

A word on this clone: The identical CDR3 is also encoded by other nucleotide sequences in the sample. The chain links TRBV18 to TRBJ2-3; the D is unclear. This CDR3 region has 14 residues. Germline-derived CDR1 and CDR2 are KGHSH and LQKENI. Between the trimmed V and J ends, which lost 0 bases and 4 bases, there was a span of 8 bases. CDR3 DNA: TGTGCCAGCTCACCACCCGGATCGGCAGATACGCAGTATTTT. Its protein product is CASSPPGSADTQYF.

The chain joins TRBV6-5 to TRBJ1-4; D gene ambiguous. The CDR3 loop spans 15 amino acids. Trimming took off 5 bases at V and 5 bases at J, with 15 bases between the two ends. CDR1 and CDR2 from the germline V gene are MNHEY and SVGAGI. As DNA, the CDR3 is TGTGCCAGCAGTCGAGCCGGGATCCGAAATGAAAAACTGTTTTTT. As protein: CASSRAGIRNEKLFF.

CDR3 bases: TGTGCCAGCAGCTTGGTTCAGGACAGGGATCTTGGTGGCTACACCTTC. Its protein product is CASSLVQDRDLGGYTF. V is TRBV5-4 and J is TRBJ1-2; TRBD1 aligns across 8 bases. This CDR3 has 16 residues. Germline CDR1 reads SGHNT; CDR2 reads YYREEE (reference sequence). V lost 0 bases to trimming and J lost 7 bases; unmatched junction nucleotides: 11.

In DNA, the CDR3 is TGTGCCAGCTCACCGGCGGGCCTGGACCCCTACAATGAGCAGTTCTTC. It is translated as CASSPAGLDPYNEQFF. The chain couples TRBV18 to TRBJ2-1; weak D call: TRBD2 (5 bases). The CDR3 runs 16 residues. From germline, CDR1 is KGHSH and CDR2 LQKENI. Trimming left V 3 bases short and J 2 bases short, with 14 bases between.

V usage is TRBV27 and J usage is TRBJ1-2; the match to TRBD1 covers 7 bases. Germline CDR1 and CDR2: MNHEY and SMNVEV (reference sequence). This CDR3 region has 15 residues. Trimming removed 5 bases from V and 8 bases from J; junction bases left unmatched: 14. CDR3 protein: CASSRNPGQHMGYTF. CDR3 DNA sequence: TGTGCCAGCAGTCGGAACCCGGGACAGCATATGGGCTACACCTTC.

The CDR3: CSPVGDRVLGARGYTF. The CDR3 bases are TGCAGCCCTGTGGGGGACAGGGTGCTCGGCGCGCGGGGCTACACCTTC. V is TRBV29-1 and J is TRBJ1-2; TRBD1 agrees at 9 bases. Trimming cost V 8 bases and J 8 bases; bases outside gene matches: 21. CDR1 and CDR2 (germline): SQVTM, ANQGSEA. The CDR3 contains 16 residues.

The V and J genes are TRBV9 and TRBJ1-2; D ambiguous. Germline V gene sequence: CDR1 SGDLS, CDR2 YYNGEE. The CDR3 consists of 14 residues. V was shortened by 0 bases and J by 5 bases, with 11 bases between the two germline ends. The chain's CDR3 is CASSVAVGEYGYTF. The DNA of the CDR3 is TGTGCCAGCAGCGTAGCGGTGGGAGAGTATGGCTACACCTTC.

The chain combines TRBV7-9 with TRBJ2-1; D is perhaps TRBD2 (6 bases). Germline CDR1 and CDR2: SEHNR and FQNEAQ (reference sequence). The CDR3 runs to 16 residues. V gave up 2 bases and J gave up 3 bases, with 14 bases separating them. CDR3 bases: TGTGCCAGCAGCTTACACGGCGGGATCGTCTACAATGAGCAGTTCTTC. Translation: CASSLHGGIVYNEQFF.

The chain has TRBV28 and TRBJ2-7; 9 nucleotides line up with TRBD1. V dropped 7 bases and J dropped 3; count of bases not matched to a gene: 4. The CDR3 is 13 residues long. Germline V gives CDR1 MDHEN, CDR2 SYDVKM. The CDR3 DNA follows: TGTGCCAGCAAGGGACAGGGCTTCTACGAGCAGTACTTC. It translates to CASKGQGFYEQYF.

The chain uses TRBV5-4 and TRBJ2-3, with D unresolved. V shed 3 bases and J shed 6 bases, with 14 bases lying between them. Germline CDR1 reads SGHNT; CDR2 reads YYREEE (reference sequence). The CDR3 totals 14 residues. The CDR3 loop is CASSSSRKSDTQYF. The DNA for the CDR3 is TGTGCCAGCAGCTCAAGCCGGAAGAGCGATACGCAGTATTTT.

This clone has just one count. The chain carries TRBV18 and TRBJ1-3, with D hard to call. CDR3 length: 19 amino acids. Between the trimmed V and J ends, which lost 1 base and 0 bases, there was a span of 19 bases. Germline CDR1 reads KGHSH; CDR2 reads LQKENI. CDR3 in DNA: TGTGCCAGCTCACCACTACCTGGGTGGGGAACAGACTCTGGAAACACCATATATTTT. Translated, it gives CASSPLPGWGTDSGNTIYF.

The gene calls are TRBV7-6 and TRBJ2-3, with 8 bases lining up with TRBD2. The trim removed 5 bases at V and 2 bases at J, leaving 9 bases unmatched. The germline V gene has CDR1 SGHVS and CDR2 FNYEAQ. CDR3 length equals 16 residues. CDR3 residues: CASSHVPGGNTDTQYF. The CDR3 DNA follows: TGTGCCAGCAGCCACGTGCCGGGAGGGAACACAGATACGCAGTATTTT.

The V call is TRBV7-2, the J call TRBJ2-1; TRBD1 agrees at 7 bases. Trimming removed 5 bases from V and 10 bases from J; junction bases left unmatched: 17. The V gene's germline CDR1 is SGHTA and CDR2 FQGNSA. The CDR3 totals 16 residues. The CDR3 loop is CASSPIGDRGEVEQFF. CDR3 bases: TGTGCCAGCAGCCCCATCGGGGACAGAGGCGAGGTCGAGCAGTTCTTC.

This chain joins TRBV18 and TRBJ1-1; D is unclear. The CDR3 is 15 amino acids. Germline V CDR1 and CDR2: KGHSH, LQKENI. The germline V and J ends were trimmed by 5 bases and 1 base, with 14 bases remaining between them. The CDR3 region is CASSAISGSNTEAFF. The CDR3, as DNA: TGTGCCAGCTCAGCAATCAGTGGGTCGAACACTGAAGCTTTCTTT.

The V and J genes are TRBV15 and TRBJ2-1; a weak D match, TRBD2 (6 bases). CDR3 length: 15 residues. Germline assignment: CDR1 LNHNV and CDR2 YYDKDF (reference sequence). V lost 5 bases and J 5 bases, leaving 16 bases between the germline ends. CDR3 protein: CATSGGTRSHNEQFF. DNA for the CDR3: TGTGCCACCAGCGGGGGGACTCGGTCCCACAATGAGCAGTTCTTC.